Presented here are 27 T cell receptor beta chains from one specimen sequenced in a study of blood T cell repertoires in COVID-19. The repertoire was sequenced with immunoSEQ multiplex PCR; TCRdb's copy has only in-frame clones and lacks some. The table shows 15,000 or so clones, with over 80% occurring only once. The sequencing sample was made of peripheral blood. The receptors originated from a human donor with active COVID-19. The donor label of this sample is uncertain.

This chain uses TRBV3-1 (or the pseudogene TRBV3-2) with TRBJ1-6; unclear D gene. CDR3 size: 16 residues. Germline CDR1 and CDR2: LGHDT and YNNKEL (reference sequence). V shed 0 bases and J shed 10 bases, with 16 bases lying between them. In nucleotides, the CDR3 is TGTGCCAGCAGCCAAGAAGCAGAAGTGATGGGCTCACCCCTCCACTTT. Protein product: CASSQEAEVMGSPLHF.

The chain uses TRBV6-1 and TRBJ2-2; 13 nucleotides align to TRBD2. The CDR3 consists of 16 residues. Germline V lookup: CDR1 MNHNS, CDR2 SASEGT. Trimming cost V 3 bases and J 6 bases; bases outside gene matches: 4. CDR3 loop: CASSEGTSGMAGELFF. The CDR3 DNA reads TGTGCCAGCAGTGAGGGGACTAGCGGGATGGCCGGGGAGCTGTTTTTT.

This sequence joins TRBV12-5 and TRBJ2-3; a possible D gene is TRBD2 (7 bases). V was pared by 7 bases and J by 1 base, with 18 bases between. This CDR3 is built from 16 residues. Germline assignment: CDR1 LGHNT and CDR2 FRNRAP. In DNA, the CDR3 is TGTGCTAGTGCAAGGAGGGGGGGCAAGGGCACAGATACGCAGTATTTT. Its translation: CASARRGGKGTDTQYF.

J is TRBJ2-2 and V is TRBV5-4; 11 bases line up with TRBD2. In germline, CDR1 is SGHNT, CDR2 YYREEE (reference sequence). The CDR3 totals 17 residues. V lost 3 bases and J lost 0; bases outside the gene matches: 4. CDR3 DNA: TGTGCCAGCAGCTCCGGGACTAGCGGTACGAACACCGGGGAGCTGTTTTTT. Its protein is CASSSGTSGTNTGELFF.

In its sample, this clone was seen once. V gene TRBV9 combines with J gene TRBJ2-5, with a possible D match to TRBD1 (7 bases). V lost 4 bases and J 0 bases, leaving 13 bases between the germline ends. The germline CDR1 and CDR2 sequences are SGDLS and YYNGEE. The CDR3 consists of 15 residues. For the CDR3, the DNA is TGTGCCAGCAGCCCTCGCGGGACAGACCAAGAGACCCAGTACTTC. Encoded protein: CASSPRGTDQETQYF.

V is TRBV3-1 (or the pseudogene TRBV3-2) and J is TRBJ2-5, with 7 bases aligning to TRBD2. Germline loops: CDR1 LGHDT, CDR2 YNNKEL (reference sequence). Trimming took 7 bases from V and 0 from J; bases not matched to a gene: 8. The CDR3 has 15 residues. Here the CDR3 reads CASKRLADHQETQYF. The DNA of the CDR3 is TGTGCCAGCAAGAGACTAGCTGACCACCAAGAGACCCAGTACTTC.

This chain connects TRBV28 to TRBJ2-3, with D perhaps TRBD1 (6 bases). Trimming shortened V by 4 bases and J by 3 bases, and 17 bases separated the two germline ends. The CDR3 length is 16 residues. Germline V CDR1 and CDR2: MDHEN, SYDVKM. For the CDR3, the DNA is TGTGCCAGCAGTTGGACGTATCGGGACACTACAGATACGCAGTATTTT. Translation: CASSWTYRDTTDTQYF.

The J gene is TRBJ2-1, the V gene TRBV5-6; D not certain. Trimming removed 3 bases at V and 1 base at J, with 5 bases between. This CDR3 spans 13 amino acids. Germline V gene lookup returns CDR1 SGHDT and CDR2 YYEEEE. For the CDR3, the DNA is TGTGCCAGCAGCTCGCGTTCCTACAATGAGCAGTTCTTC. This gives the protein CASSSRSYNEQFF. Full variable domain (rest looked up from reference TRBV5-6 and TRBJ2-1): DAGVTQSPTHLIKTRGQQVTLRCSPKSGHDTVSWYQQALGQGPQFIFQYYEEEERQRGNFPDRFSGHQFPNYSSELNVNALLLGDSALYLCASSSRSYNEQFFGPGTRLTVL.

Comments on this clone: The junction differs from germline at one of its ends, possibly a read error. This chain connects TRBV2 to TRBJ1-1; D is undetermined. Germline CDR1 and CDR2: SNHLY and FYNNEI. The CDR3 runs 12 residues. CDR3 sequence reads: CASSDLRTEAFF. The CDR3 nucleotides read TGTGCCAGCAGTGATCTCCGGACTGAGGCTTTCTTT.

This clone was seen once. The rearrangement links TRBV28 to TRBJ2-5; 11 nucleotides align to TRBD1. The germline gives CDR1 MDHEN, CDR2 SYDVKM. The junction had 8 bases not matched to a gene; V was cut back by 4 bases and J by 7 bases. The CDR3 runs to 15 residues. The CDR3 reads CASSSDRGREGTQYF. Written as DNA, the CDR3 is TGTGCCAGCAGTTCGGACAGGGGGCGCGAGGGGACCCAGTACTTC.

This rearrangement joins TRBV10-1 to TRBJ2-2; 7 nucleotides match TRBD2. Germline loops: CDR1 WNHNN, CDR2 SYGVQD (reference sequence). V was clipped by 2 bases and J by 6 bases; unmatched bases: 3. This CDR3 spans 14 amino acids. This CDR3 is CASSEEGRAGELFF. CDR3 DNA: TGCGCCAGCAGTGAGGAGGGGAGGGCCGGGGAGCTGTTTTTT.

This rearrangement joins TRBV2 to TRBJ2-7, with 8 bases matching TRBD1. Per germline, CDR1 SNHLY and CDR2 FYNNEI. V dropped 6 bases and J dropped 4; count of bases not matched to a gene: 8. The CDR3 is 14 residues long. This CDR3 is CASREEGQEYEQYF. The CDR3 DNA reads TGTGCCAGCAGGGAGGAGGGACAGGAGTACGAGCAGTACTTC.

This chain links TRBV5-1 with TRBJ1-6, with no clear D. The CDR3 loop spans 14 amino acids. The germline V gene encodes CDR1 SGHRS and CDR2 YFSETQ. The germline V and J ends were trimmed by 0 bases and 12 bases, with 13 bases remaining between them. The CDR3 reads CASSLEFVGGPLHF. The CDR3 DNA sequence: TGCGCCAGCAGCTTGGAATTCGTCGGAGGACCCCTCCACTTT.

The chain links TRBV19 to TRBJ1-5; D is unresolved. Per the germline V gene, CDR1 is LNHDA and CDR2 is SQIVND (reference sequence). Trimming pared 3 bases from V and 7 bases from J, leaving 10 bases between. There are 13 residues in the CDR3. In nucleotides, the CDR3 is TGTGCCAGTAGTATTGGAGGAGGCCAGCCCCAGCATTTT. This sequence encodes CASSIGGGQPQHF.

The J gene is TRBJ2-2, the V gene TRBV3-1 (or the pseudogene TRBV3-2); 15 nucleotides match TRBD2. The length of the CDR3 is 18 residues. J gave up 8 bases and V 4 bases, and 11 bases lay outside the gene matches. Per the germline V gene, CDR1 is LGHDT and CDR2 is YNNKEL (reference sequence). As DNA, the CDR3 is TGTGCCAGCAGCCCGGGACTAGCGGGAGGAGGGGCTACTGGGGAGCTGTTTTTT. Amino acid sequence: CASSPGLAGGGATGELFF.

CDR3 protein: CASSPGQVSYEQYF. The CDR3 DNA reads as TGCGCCAGCAGCCCGGGACAGGTCTCCTACGAGCAGTACTTC. This chain links TRBV4-3 with TRBJ2-7; TRBD1 matches at 8 bases. Germline assignment: CDR1 LGHNA and CDR2 YSLEER. V gave up 4 bases and J gave up 0 bases; unmatched junction bases: 2. The CDR3 is 14 amino acids.

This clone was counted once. CDR3: CASRTGGAGELFF. The CDR3 DNA reads TGTGCCAGCAGAACCGGAGGAGCTGGAGAGCTGTTTTTT. This chain joins TRBV6-5 and TRBJ2-2, with a possible D match to TRBD2 (5 bases). The CDR3 length is 13 residues. The V gene's germline CDR1 is MNHEY and CDR2 SVGAGI. The ends were cut back, 6 bases at V and 11 bases at J, with 16 bases in the middle.

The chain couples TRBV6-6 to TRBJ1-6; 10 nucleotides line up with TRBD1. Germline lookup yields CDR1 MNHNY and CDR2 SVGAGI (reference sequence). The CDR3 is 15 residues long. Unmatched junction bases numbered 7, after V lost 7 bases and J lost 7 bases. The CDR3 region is CASIKTGQGNSPLHF. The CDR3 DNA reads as TGTGCCAGCATTAAAACGGGACAGGGGAATTCACCCCTCCACTTT.

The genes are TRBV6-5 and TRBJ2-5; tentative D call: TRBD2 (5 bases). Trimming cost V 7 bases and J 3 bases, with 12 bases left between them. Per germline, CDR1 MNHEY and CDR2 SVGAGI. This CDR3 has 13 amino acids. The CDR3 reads CASIPPGKETQYF. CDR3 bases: TGTGCCAGCATACCCCCGGGAAAAGAGACCCAGTACTTC.

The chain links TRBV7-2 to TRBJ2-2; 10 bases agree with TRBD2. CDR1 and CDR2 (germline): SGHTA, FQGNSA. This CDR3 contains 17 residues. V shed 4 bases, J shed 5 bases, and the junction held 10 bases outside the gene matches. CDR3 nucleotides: TGTGCCAGCAGCTCCAAAGCGGGAGGGCAAAAAACCGGGGAGCTGTTTTTT. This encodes CASSSKAGGQKTGELFF.

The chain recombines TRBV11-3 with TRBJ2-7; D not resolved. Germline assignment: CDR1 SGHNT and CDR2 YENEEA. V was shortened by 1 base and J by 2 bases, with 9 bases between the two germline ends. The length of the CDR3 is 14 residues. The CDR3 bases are TGTGCCAGCAGCTTAGGCGGCGGTACCTACGAGCAGTACTTC. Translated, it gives CASSLGGGTYEQYF.

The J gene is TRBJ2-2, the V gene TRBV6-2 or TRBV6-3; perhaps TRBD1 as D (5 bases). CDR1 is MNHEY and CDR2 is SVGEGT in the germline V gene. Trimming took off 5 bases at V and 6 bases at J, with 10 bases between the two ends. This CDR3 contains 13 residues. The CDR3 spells CASSPQGPGELFF. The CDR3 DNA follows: TGTGCCAGCAGTCCCCAGGGTCCCGGGGAGCTGTTTTTT.

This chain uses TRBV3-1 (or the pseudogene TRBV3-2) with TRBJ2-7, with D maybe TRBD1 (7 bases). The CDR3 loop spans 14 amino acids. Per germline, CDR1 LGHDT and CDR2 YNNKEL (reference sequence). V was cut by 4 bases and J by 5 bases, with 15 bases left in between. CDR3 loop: CASSPWTGGDEQYF. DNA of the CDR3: TGTGCCAGCAGCCCTTGGACAGGAGGGGACGAGCAGTACTTC.

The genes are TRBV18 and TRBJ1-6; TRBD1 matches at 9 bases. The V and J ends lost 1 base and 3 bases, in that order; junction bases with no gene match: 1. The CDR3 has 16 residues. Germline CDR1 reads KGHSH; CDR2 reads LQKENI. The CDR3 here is CASSPQDRGYNSPLHF. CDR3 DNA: TGTGCCAGCTCACCACAGGACAGGGGCTATAATTCACCCCTCCACTTT. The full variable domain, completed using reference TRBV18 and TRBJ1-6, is NAGVMQNPRHLVRRRGQEARLRCSPMKGHSHVYWYRQLPEEGLKFMVYLQKENIIDESGMPKERFSAEFPKEGPSILRIQQVVRGDSAAYFCASSPQDRGYNSPLHFGNGTRLTVT.

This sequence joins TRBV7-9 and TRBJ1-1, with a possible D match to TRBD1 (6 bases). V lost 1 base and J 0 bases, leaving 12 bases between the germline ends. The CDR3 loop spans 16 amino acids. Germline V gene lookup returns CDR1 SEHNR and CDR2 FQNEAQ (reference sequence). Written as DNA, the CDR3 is TGTGCCAGCAGCTTAGTACAGGGCCTTGTGAACACTGAAGCTTTCTTT. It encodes CASSLVQGLVNTEAFF.

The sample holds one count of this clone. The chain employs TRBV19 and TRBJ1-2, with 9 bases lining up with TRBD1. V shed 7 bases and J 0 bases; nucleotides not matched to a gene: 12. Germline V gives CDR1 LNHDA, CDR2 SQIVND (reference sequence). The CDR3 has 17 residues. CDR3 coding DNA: TGTGCCAGTATCTCGGCGCGGGACAGGGCCGCTAACTATGGCTACACCTTC. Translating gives CASISARDRAANYGYTF.

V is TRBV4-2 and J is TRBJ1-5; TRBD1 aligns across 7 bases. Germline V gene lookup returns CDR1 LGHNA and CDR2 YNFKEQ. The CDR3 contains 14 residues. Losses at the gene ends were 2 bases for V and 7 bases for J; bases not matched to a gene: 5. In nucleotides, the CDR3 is TGTGCCAGCAGCCAACGACAGGGTGAACAGCCCCAGCATTTT. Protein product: CASSQRQGEQPQHF.